A selection of T cell receptor beta chains follows, all from one sample in a study of blood T cell repertoires in COVID-19. Repertoires were generated with immunoSEQ multiplex PCR, while TCRdb's copy carries only in-frame clones and drops some. The profile shows 300,000 to 400,000 clones, approximately 86% of them singletons. The material sequenced was peripheral blood. These receptors were taken from a human donor in a cohort sampled during active COVID-19. CDR3s include the opening cysteine and the closing phenylalanine or tryptophan. The D gene is left open where the match is weak. Only part of the rows carry a size: once, few, many, or a class if the clone is expanded.

DNA	CDR3	D	size	V	J
TGTGCCAGCAGTATAAATTCTGGGCCTGAAAAACTGTTTTTT	CASSINSGPEKLFF	NA	NA	TRBV6-5	TRBJ1-4
TGTGCCAGTAGTATTTGGCCCGGGGGTCGGAACACTGAAGCTTTCTTT	CASSIWPGGRNTEAFF	NA	once	TRBV19	TRBJ1-1
TGTGCCAGTAGTATTCAGGGAGGATCGTCTAATGAAAAACTGTTTTTT	CASSIQGGSSNEKLFF	NA	NA	TRBV19	TRBJ1-4
TGTGCCAGTAGTATCGCTTCAGGGGGCAATCAGCCCCAGCATTTT	CASSIASGGNQPQHF	NA	NA	TRBV19	TRBJ1-5
TGTGCCAGCAGCTTAGCTTGGAGGGGAGAGACCCAGTACTTC	CASSLAWRGETQYF	NA	NA	TRBV7-9	TRBJ2-5
TGTGCCAGCAGCTTGGTGCTAGCGGGGCACACCGGGGAGCTGTTTTTT	CASSLVLAGHTGELFF	TRBD2	NA	TRBV5-4	TRBJ2-2
TGTGCCTGGAGTGCTCCCCTCAGGGATATAGGTTCACCCCTCCACTTT	CAWSAPLRDIGSPLHF	NA	few	TRBV30	TRBJ1-6
TGTGCCAGCAGTGAATGGACAAATGTTAACTATGGCTACACCTTC	CASSEWTNVNYGYTF	NA	NA	TRBV6-1	TRBJ1-2
TGTGCCAGCACCCCGGGACTAGCGGCTCAAGAGACCCAGTACTTC	CASTPGLAAQETQYF	TRBD2	NA	TRBV11-2	TRBJ2-5
TGTGCCAGCAGCCAAGGACAGGGCTACGAGCAGTACTTC	CASSQGQGYEQYF	TRBD1	NA	TRBV11-3	TRBJ2-7
TGCAGCGCCCAAGGGGCGGGATACGTGGATACGCAGTATTTT	CSAQGAGYVDTQYF	NA	NA	TRBV29-1	TRBJ2-3
TGTGCCAGTACCCCGACACTGATGAACACTGAAGCTTTCTTT	CASTPTLMNTEAFF	NA	NA	TRBV19	TRBJ1-1
TGTGCCAGCAGCCCCGAGGGCTCCCTATCCTACAATGAGCAGTTCTTC	CASSPEGSLSYNEQFF	NA	NA	TRBV11-2	TRBJ2-1
TGTGCCAGCAGCACCGGGACAGGAGTAACAGATACGCAGTATTTT	CASSTGTGVTDTQYF	TRBD1	few	TRBV5-6	TRBJ2-3
TGTGCCAGCAGCCAAGAGGGGCAGGGGAAGTACTTC	CASSQEGQGKYF	NA	few	TRBV3-1/TRBV3-2	TRBJ2-7
TGTGCCAGCTCACCACCGGGGACAGGGATGAACACTGAAGCTTTCTTT	CASSPPGTGMNTEAFF	TRBD1	NA	TRBV18	TRBJ1-1
TGTGCCAGCAAGTATAGCTACCCAGCCTTCACAGATACGCAGTATTTT	CASKYSYPAFTDTQYF	NA	NA	TRBV5-8	TRBJ2-3
TGTGCCAGTGGGGGGGACAACTATGGCTACACCTTC	CASGGDNYGYTF	NA	NA	TRBV25-1	TRBJ1-2
TGTGCCAGCAGTTTCCGGACAGGGCCCTACGAGCAGTACTTC	CASSFRTGPYEQYF	TRBD1	NA	TRBV27	TRBJ2-7
TGTGCCAGCAGTCGACAGGTTGCAACTAATGAAAAACTGTTTTTT	CASSRQVATNEKLFF	NA	NA	TRBV6-5	TRBJ1-4
TGTGCCAGCAGTTCGTGGGACAGGGGGGGCTATGGCTACACCTTC	CASSSWDRGGYGYTF	TRBD1	once	TRBV27	TRBJ1-2
TGTGCCAGTAGTATAGGGGCTACTGAAGCTTTCTTT	CASSIGATEAFF	NA	NA	TRBV19	TRBJ1-1
TGTGCCAGCAGCCGTTCCGTGACATCCAGCAATGAGCAGTTCTTC	CASSRSVTSSNEQFF	NA	NA	TRBV3-1/TRBV3-2	TRBJ2-1
TGTGCCAGCAGCGTACAGGCCGACGGGATCATATACTTC	CASSVQADGIIYF	NA	NA	TRBV9	TRBJ2-7
TGTGCCAGCTCACTCGGACAGGGGGCATCCCAGCCCCAGCATTTT	CASSLGQGASQPQHF	TRBD1	once	TRBV18	TRBJ1-5
TGTGCCAGCAGCGGACTTGTGGCCTACAATGAGCAGTTCTTC	CASSGLVAYNEQFF	NA	NA	TRBV21-1	TRBJ2-1
TGTGCCAGCAGTTACAAACAGGGGGCGGACACCGGGGAGCTGTTTTTT	CASSYKQGADTGELFF	TRBD1	NA	TRBV27	TRBJ2-2
TGTGCCAGCAGTCCCAGAGGCTATCAATCCTACAATGAGCAGTTCTTC	CASSPRGYQSYNEQFF	NA	NA	TRBV27	TRBJ2-1
TGCAGCGTTGAGACCCGTGGACTGGAGGCGCCAGATACGCAGTATTTT	CSVETRGLEAPDTQYF	NA	once	TRBV29-1	TRBJ2-3
TGTGCCAGCCTAACAGGGTTGGGTCAGCCCCAGCATTTT	CASLTGLGQPQHF	NA	NA	TRBV2	TRBJ1-5
TGTGCCGGCAAACAGGAGGACAGGGGGCAGGAGACCCAGTACTTC	CAGKQEDRGQETQYF	TRBD1	once	TRBV28	TRBJ2-5
TGTGCCATCGGACCAGGGTCCTACAATGAGCAGTTCTTC	CAIGPGSYNEQFF	NA	NA	TRBV6-4	TRBJ2-1
TGTGCCAGCAGCGTAGGTACAGGGGGCGCGATGTCCACCGGGGAGCTGTTTTTT	CASSVGTGGAMSTGELFF	TRBD1	NA	TRBV9	TRBJ2-2
TGTGCCAGCAGTGAAACTAGCTCGAGCTCCTACGAGCAGTACTTC	CASSETSSSSYEQYF	NA	NA	TRBV2	TRBJ2-7
TGCGCCAGCAGCCAAGATCCCCTCTACGAGCAGTACTTC	CASSQDPLYEQYF	NA	few	TRBV4-1	TRBJ2-7
TGTGCCAGCAGCTTGTCGGCTTGGGAATTGGGGACAGGGAGAGGTGAGCAGTTCTTC	CASSLSAWELGTGRGEQFF	TRBD1	NA	TRBV5-6	TRBJ2-1
TGTGCCAGCAGCCAAGACCGGCGGGGGAACAATGAGCAGTTCTTC	CASSQDRRGNNEQFF	TRBD2	NA	TRBV7-3	TRBJ2-1
TGCGCCAGCAGCTTGGCCGGGACAGGGACGGATACGCAGTATTTT	CASSLAGTGTDTQYF	TRBD1	NA	TRBV5-1	TRBJ2-3
TGTGCCAGCAGGGGGCAGGGTTCGACAGATACGCAGTATTTT	CASRGQGSTDTQYF	NA	NA	TRBV25-1	TRBJ2-3
TGTGCCAGTAGTATTGCGTGGTGGAGGGTGCGCAATCAGCCCCAGCATTTT	CASSIAWWRVRNQPQHF	NA	NA	TRBV19	TRBJ1-5
TGTGCCAGCAGCCGATGGGGCCAGGGGCGAGGACTAGCGGGAGGACCGGGGACCTACGAGCAGTACTTC	CASSRWGQGRGLAGGPGTYEQYF	TRBD2	once	TRBV28	TRBJ2-7
TGTGCCAGCAGTTACTCGGGGACTAGCGGGAGGCTCGAGCAGTACTTC	CASSYSGTSGRLEQYF	TRBD2	NA	TRBV6-5	TRBJ2-7
TGTGCCAGCAGCCAGGGGGGGCAAGAGACCCAGTACTTC	CASSQGGQETQYF	TRBD2	NA	TRBV3-1/TRBV3-2	TRBJ2-5
TGTGCCAGCTCACCACTACAGGGACCTTGGAACACTGAAGCTTTCTTT	CASSPLQGPWNTEAFF	NA	NA	TRBV18	TRBJ1-1
TGTGCCAGCAGTGACCCTCGGGACAAGGCGGCGGAGACCCAGTACTTC	CASSDPRDKAAETQYF	NA	NA	TRBV2	TRBJ2-5
TGCGCCAGCAGCTTTTTTCCGGGGCCGGGAGGAGGCGGGGAGCTGTTTTTT	CASSFFPGPGGGGELFF	TRBD2	once	TRBV5-1	TRBJ2-2
TGTGCCACCAGCAACCCAGACAGCGCTACCTACGAGCAGTACTTC	CATSNPDSATYEQYF	NA	NA	TRBV15	TRBJ2-7
TGTGCCAGTAGCCGAGGACAGGGGGCCGGCACCGGGGAGCTGTTTTTT	CASSRGQGAGTGELFF	TRBD1	few	TRBV19	TRBJ2-2
TGCGCCAGCAGCCACAATAGCGGGAGGGACCATGAGCAGTTCTTC	CASSHNSGRDHEQFF	TRBD2	NA	TRBV4-1	TRBJ2-1